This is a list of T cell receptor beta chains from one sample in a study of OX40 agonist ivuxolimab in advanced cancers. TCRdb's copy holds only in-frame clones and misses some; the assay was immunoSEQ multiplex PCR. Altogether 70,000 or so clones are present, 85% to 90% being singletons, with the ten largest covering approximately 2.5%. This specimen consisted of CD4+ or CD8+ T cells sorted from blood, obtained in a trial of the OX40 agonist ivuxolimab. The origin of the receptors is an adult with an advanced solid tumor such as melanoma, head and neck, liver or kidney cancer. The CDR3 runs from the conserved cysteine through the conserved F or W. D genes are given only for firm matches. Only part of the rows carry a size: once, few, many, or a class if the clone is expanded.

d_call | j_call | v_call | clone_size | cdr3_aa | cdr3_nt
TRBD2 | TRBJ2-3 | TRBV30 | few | CAWTELAGGGRTDTQYF | TGTGCCTGGACGGAACTAGCGGGAGGAGGGAGGACAGATACGCAGTATTTT
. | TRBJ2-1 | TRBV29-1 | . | CSVVDRFSSYNEQFF | TGCAGCGTTGTCGACAGGTTCAGCTCCTACAATGAGCAGTTCTTC
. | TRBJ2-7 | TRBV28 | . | CASSFGSVKSDF | TGTGCCAGCAGTTTCGGTTCCGTCAAGTCGGACTTC
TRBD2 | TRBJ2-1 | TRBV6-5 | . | CASRAIAGDYNEQFF | TGTGCCAGCAGAGCGATAGCGGGGGACTACAATGAGCAGTTCTTC
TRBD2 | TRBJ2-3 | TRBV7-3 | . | CAGNPSGKSTDTQYF | TGTGCCGGTAACCCTAGCGGGAAAAGCACAGATACGCAGTATTTT
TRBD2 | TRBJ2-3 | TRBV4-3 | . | CASRPSAGGPTDTQYF | TGCGCCAGCAGACCTTCCGCGGGGGGGCCGACAGATACGCAGTATTTT
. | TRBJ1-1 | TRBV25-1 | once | CASSVGWMNTEAFF | TGTGCCAGCAGTGTTGGCTGGATGAACACTGAAGCTTTCTTT
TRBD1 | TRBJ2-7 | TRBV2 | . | CASSGTGAGYEQYF | TGTGCCAGCAGCGGGACAGGGGCAGGGTACGAGCAGTACTTC
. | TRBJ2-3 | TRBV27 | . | CASSLQGSTDTQYF | TGTGCCAGCAGTTTACAGGGGAGCACAGATACGCAGTATTTT
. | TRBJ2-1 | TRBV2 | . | CASSESQINEQFF | TGTGCCAGCAGTGAATCTCAAATCAATGAGCAGTTCTTC
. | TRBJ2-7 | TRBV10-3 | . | CASQGWSYEQYF | TGTGCCTCACAGGGATGGAGCTACGAGCAGTACTTC
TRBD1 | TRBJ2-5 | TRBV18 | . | CASSPIQGASETQYF | TGTGCCAGCTCACCTATACAGGGGGCATCAGAGACCCAGTACTTC
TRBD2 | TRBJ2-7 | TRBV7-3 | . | CASAPPSGSYEQYF | TGTGCCAGCGCCCCCCCTAGCGGGAGTTACGAGCAGTACTTC
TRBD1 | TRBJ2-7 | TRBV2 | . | CASSLSAPGQGYEQYF | TGTGCCAGCAGTTTATCGGCCCCGGGACAGGGGTACGAGCAGTACTTC
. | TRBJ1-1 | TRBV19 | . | CASSIIGGSDTEAFF | TGTGCCAGTAGTATTATCGGGGGTTCGGACACTGAAGCTTTCTTT
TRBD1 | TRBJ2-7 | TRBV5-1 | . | CASSRTGTGSYEQYF | TGCGCCAGCAGCCGTACCGGGACAGGGTCCTACGAGCAGTACTTC